This T cell receptor (beta chain) derives from a study of blood T cell repertoires in COVID-19. The wider study: Sources were T cells, B-cell-depleted T cells, or PBMCs; the material itself was cDNA or gDNA.

Source study methods: Scientists estimated how many nucleated cells there were by amplifying reference gene primers. Profiled with immunoSEQ multiplex PCR; TCRdb holds only in-frame clones, not every one. V, J and clone size were drawn from that table, and D and trimming were deduced from the DNA. Here the sample spans around 150,000 clones, 89% being singletons. CDR3 length: 17 residues. V shed 0 bases and J shed 1 base, with 13 bases lying between them. Germline values: CDR1 MGHDK, CDR2 SYGVNS. The sequencing sample was made of peripheral blood. The chain employs TRBV25-1 and TRBJ2-1; D may be TRBD1 (5 bases). This TCR derives from a man aged 60 to 75 with acute or convalescent COVID-19. The chain's CDR3 is CASSEYQIAGSYNEQFF. The CDR3 DNA reads as TGTGCCAGCAGTGAATATCAAATAGCAGGGTCCTACAATGAGCAGTTCTTC.